The rows below give T cell receptor beta chains drawn from one sample of a study of blood T cell repertoires in COVID-19. This table comes from immunoSEQ multiplex PCR, and its TCRdb copy is limited to in-frame clones, with some not included. The sample has 130,000 or so clones, less than 90% seen once. The sample was peripheral blood. Every receptor here comes from a man in his 60s with acute or convalescent COVID-19. Both conserved end residues are part of each CDR3. A D gene is named only where the DNA matches it firmly. Part of the rows lack a size; the others show once, few, many or a class for expanded clones.

V	D	size	J	DNA	CDR3
TRBV5-1	TRBD1	once	TRBJ2-2	TGCGCCAGCAGCTGGACAGGCCAGAACACCGGGGAGCTGTTTTTT	CASSWTGQNTGELFF
TRBV20-1	TRBD1	.	TRBJ2-7	TGCAGTGCTAGTACAGGGGCTTGGATCGTTTACGAGCAGTACTTC	CSASTGAWIVYEQYF
TRBV9	.	.	TRBJ1-2	TGTGCCAGCAGCGTAGCTACAGGGTCCGGGTATGGCTACACCTTC	CASSVATGSGYGYTF
TRBV7-6	.	.	TRBJ2-7	TGTGCCAGCAGCTTATGGCCAAATCTTTACGAGCAGTACTTC	CASSLWPNLYEQYF
TRBV5-1	.	.	TRBJ2-5	TGCGCCAGCAGCTTGGTTGGTTCCCCAGGACAGCAAGAGACCCAGTACTTC	CASSLVGSPGQQETQYF
TRBV29-1	.	.	TRBJ1-1	TGCAGCGTTGTAGCGGGGGGGAACACTGAAGCTTTCTTT	CSVVAGGNTEAFF
TRBV23-1	.	.	TRBJ2-5	TGCGCCAGCAGTCACCCCACAGGAGACGGGGAGACCCAGTACTTC	CASSHPTGDGETQYF
TRBV12-5	.	.	TRBJ1-5	TGTGCTAGTGGTATCGGGGGGGTCAATCAGCCCCAGCATTTT	CASGIGGVNQPQHF
TRBV18	.	.	TRBJ2-7	TGTGCCAGCTCACCAGCGGGGTACTCCGAGCAGTACTTC	CASSPAGYSEQYF
TRBV14	TRBD2	.	TRBJ2-1	TGTGCCAGCAGCCAAGCTTGGAGCGGGGGGCACAATGAGCAGTTCTTC	CASSQAWSGGHNEQFF
TRBV4-1	.	.	TRBJ1-1	TGCGCCAGCAGCCAAGATCCGATGGGGGGGACTTTCTTT	CASSQDPMGGTFF
TRBV30	TRBD2	.	TRBJ2-3	TGTGCCTGGAGTCATTGGAGCGGGGGCGATACGCAGTATTTT	CAWSHWSGGDTQYF
TRBV7-9	.	.	TRBJ1-1	TGTGCCAGCAGCTTACAGGGTATGGACACTGAAGCTTTCTTT	CASSLQGMDTEAFF
TRBV11-1	.	few	TRBJ2-2	TGTGCCAGCAGCCTCAGGACAGGGAGGGAGAAGCTGTTTTTT	CASSLRTGREKLFF
TRBV6-5	.	.	TRBJ2-2	TGTGCCAGCACCTTAGAGATGGGGGGCGGGGAGCTGTTTTTT	CASTLEMGGGELFF
TRBV6-5	TRBD1	.	TRBJ1-2	TGTGCCAGCAGGTCCGGGACAGGAGTGGATGGCTACACCTTC	CASRSGTGVDGYTF
TRBV6-5	.	.	TRBJ2-2	TGTGCCAGCAGGGAGGGACAGAGACTTAGAGGGGAGCTGTTTTTT	CASREGQRLRGELFF
TRBV19	TRBD2	.	TRBJ2-5	TGTGCCAGTAGTCAGACTAGCGGGGGGGCGGAGACCCAGTACTTC	CASSQTSGGAETQYF
TRBV5-1	.	.	TRBJ2-3	TGCGCCAGCAGTATCGACAGCAGCACAGATACGCAGTATTTT	CASSIDSSTDTQYF
TRBV30	TRBD1	many	TRBJ1-2	TGTGCCTGGAGTGGGGGGACAGGTACTAACTATGGCTACACCTTC	CAWSGGTGTNYGYTF
TRBV30	TRBD1	.	TRBJ1-5	TGTGCCTGGGGGGACAGGGAAAATCAGCCCCAGCATTTT	CAWGDRENQPQHF
TRBV7-6	TRBD2	.	TRBJ2-5	TGTGCCAGCAGCTTAGAACCAGCGGGGAATCAAGAGACCCAGTACTTC	CASSLEPAGNQETQYF
TRBV27	.	.	TRBJ2-1	TGTGCCGTCATGGGGGGAGGCCTATACAATGAGCAGTTCTTC	CAVMGGGLYNEQFF